This TCR beta chain was found in a study of blood T cell repertoires in COVID-19. Study overall: Collection of acute and convalescent COVID-19 samples took place in the United States, Italy and Spain. The analysed material was cDNA or gDNA that came from T cells, B-cell-depleted T cells, or PBMCs.

The V gene lost 7 bases and the J gene lost 5 bases, with 14 bases spanning the gap. CDR3 length equals 14 residues. Looked up from germline, CDR1 is MNHEY and CDR2 is SMNVEV (reference sequence). How the authors handled the data: How many nucleated cells were present was estimated from reference gene primer amplification. Method: immunoSEQ multiplex PCR; TCRdb's copy keeps in-frame clones and lacks some. The DNA gave D and trimming, while V, J and clone size come from that table. The table includes tens of thousands of clones, roughly 77% detected once. This sequence originates from a woman aged 70-85 years with acute or convalescent COVID-19. Specimen: peripheral blood. This rearrangement joins TRBV27 to TRBJ2-2; tentative D call: TRBD1 (6 bases). The CDR3 DNA reads TGTGCCAGCACTCATGGTCAGGGGACCGGGGAGCTGTTTTTT. Encoded protein: CASTHGQGTGELFF.